These 6 T cell receptor beta chains originate from one sample sequenced in a study of T cells in Graves' hyperthyroidism and ophthalmopathy (dated by TCRdb to about 2019). Receptor libraries were prepared by multiplex PCR. The sequencer was an Illumina HiSeq 2000. TCR beta CDR3 regions were amplified from RNA transcripts. The TCR CDR3 was subjected to a first round of RT-PCR using the HTBI primer set and the Qiagen OneStep RT-PCR kit. Through fastp at Q25 and MiXCR, TCRdb rebuilt clones from the public reads, retaining in-frame beta chains. Each record represents a unique CDR3 protein, reported with the most common genes and DNA among its rows. The sample table lists some 180,000 distinct CDR3 sequences, 15% to 20% of them with a count of one. Roughly 29% of the sample lies in the top ten. Sequencing was done on a sample of blood. All receptors come from a woman aged 50 to 60 with Graves' hyperthyroidism.

The sample holds many counts of this clonotype. The chain couples TRBV5-1 to TRBJ2-5, with 9 bases lining up with TRBD2. J gave up 2 bases and V 4 bases, and 9 bases lay outside the gene matches. CDR3 length: 16 residues. Germline lookup yields CDR1 SGHRS and CDR2 YFSETQ. The CDR3 protein is CASSRRGGGLQETQYF. Here the CDR3 DNA reads TGCGCCAGCAGCCGTCGCGGGGGGGGTCTACAAGAGACCCAGTACTTC. Complete variable domain (other parts from reference TRBV5-1 and TRBJ2-5): KAGVTQTPRYLIKTRGQQVTLSCSPISGHRSVSWYQQTPGQGLQFLFEYFSETQRNKGNFPGRFSGRQFSNSRSEMNVSTLELGDSALYLCASSRRGGGLQETQYFGPGTRLLVL.

This clonotype was detected once. This could be a read error, since a much larger clone is one nucleotide away. This chain links TRBV7-9 with TRBJ2-1, with D possibly TRBD1 on 6 matching bases. The CDR3 sequence is 16 residues long. Looked up from germline, CDR1 is SEHNR and CDR2 is FQNEAQ (reference sequence). The ends were cut back, 3 bases at V and 9 bases at J, with 21 bases in the middle. CDR3: CASSFHSTGPDSEQFF. The CDR3 coding sequence is TGTGCCAGCAGCTTTCATAGCACAGGGCCCGACAGTGAGCAGTTCTTC.

This clonotype was seen repeatedly, ten times or more. CDR3 amino acids: CASSSGTSANYGYTF. The DNA of the CDR3 is TGTGCCAGCAGTTCCGGGACGTCGGCTAACTATGGCTACACCTTC. The rearrangement links TRBV6-2 or TRBV6-3 to TRBJ1-2; TRBD1 is a possible D gene (5 bases). This CDR3 region has 15 residues. Per the germline V gene, CDR1 is MNHEY and CDR2 is SVGEGT. Trimming removed 4 bases at V and 0 bases at J, with 12 bases between.

The chain carries TRBV20-1 and TRBJ2-5, with TRBD1 identical over 7 bases. Germline V gene data show CDR1 as DFQATT and CDR2 as SNEGSKA (reference sequence). The CDR3 runs to 13 residues. V lost 6 bases, J lost 5 bases, and 9 bases stayed unmatched. The CDR3 nucleotides are TGCAGTGCCCCGCCGACAGGGAAGGAGACCCAGTACTTC. Translated, it gives CSAPPTGKETQYF.

This clonotype came up many times. The V call is TRBV28, the J call TRBJ1-2, with D tentatively TRBD1 (5 bases). V lost 6 bases to trimming and J lost 4 bases, with 12 bases between them. The germline CDR1 and CDR2 sequences are MDHEN and SYDVKM. The CDR3 is made up of 13 amino acids. The DNA for the CDR3 is TGTGCCAGCAGCCTAGCGGGGCCCTATGGCTACACCTTC. Translation gives CASSLAGPYGYTF.

This clonotype was recorded a few times. The germline gene is not matched at one end of the junction; a read error may be the cause. This sequence joins TRBV9 and TRBJ2-3; 10 nucleotides align to TRBD2. This CDR3 contains 15 residues. Germline V CDR1 and CDR2: SGDLS, YYNGEE. As DNA, the CDR3 is TGTGCCAGCAGCGTGTTAGCGGGGGGCACAGATACGCAGTGTTTT. Encoded protein: CASSVLAGGTDTQCF. Complete variable domain (other parts from reference TRBV9 and TRBJ2-3): DSGVTQTPKHLITATGQRVTLRCSPRSGDLSVYWYQQSLDQGLQFLIQYYNGEERAKGNILERFSAQQFPDLHSELNLSSLELGDSALYFCASSVLAGGTDTQCFGPGTRLTVL.